This record concerns one T cell receptor beta chain sequence. The protocol was immunoSEQ multiplex PCR, while the TCRdb copy is restricted to in-frame clones and leaves out a portion. The sample shows roughly 76,000 clones, roughly nine tenths of them seen only once. The sample belongs to a study of OX40 agonist ivuxolimab in advanced cancers. Germline assignment: CDR1 MNHEY and CDR2 SMNVEV (reference sequence). After removal of 5 bases from V and 4 bases from J, the junction contained 18 bases not matched to a gene. CDR3 length: 18 amino acids. This chain connects TRBV27 to TRBJ2-3, with TRBD1 identical over 7 bases. Sequenced material: CD4+ or CD8+ T cells sorted from blood, taken in a trial of the OX40 agonist ivuxolimab. The clonotype originates from an adult with an advanced solid tumor such as melanoma, head and neck, liver or kidney cancer. The CDR3 loop reads CASSPYLSRQGIADTQYF. DNA for the CDR3: TGTGCCAGCAGTCCGTACCTCAGCAGACAGGGAATCGCAGATACGCAGTATTTT.